This T cell receptor (beta chain) was recorded in a study of CD8 T cells in ankylosing spondylitis. General study points: Roughly eight highly homologous variants made up a TCR beta motif that seemed to typify ankylosing spondylitis blood.

This clonotype was counted many times. Its antigen remains unidentified. The CDR3 runs to 15 residues. V lost 0 bases, J lost 1 base, and 6 bases lay in between. Germline lookup yields CDR1 MGHRA and CDR2 YSYEKL. The authors made TCR beta libraries by quantitative 5'-RACE with molecular barcodes. TCRdb reprocessed the 5' RACE reads with MiXCR, giving one entry per CDR3 protein. The repertoire holds over 700,000 distinct CDR3 sequences, with 19% as singletons. The receptor comes from a male donor with ankylosing spondylitis. This chain uses TRBV4-1 with TRBJ2-2; no reliable D call. The sequenced sample was blood, either unsorted or a sorted T cell fraction (not recorded which). CDR3 in amino acids: CASSQERVNTGELFF. The CDR3 DNA reads as TGCGCCAGCAGCCAAGAGAGAGTGAACACCGGGGAGCTGTTTTTT.